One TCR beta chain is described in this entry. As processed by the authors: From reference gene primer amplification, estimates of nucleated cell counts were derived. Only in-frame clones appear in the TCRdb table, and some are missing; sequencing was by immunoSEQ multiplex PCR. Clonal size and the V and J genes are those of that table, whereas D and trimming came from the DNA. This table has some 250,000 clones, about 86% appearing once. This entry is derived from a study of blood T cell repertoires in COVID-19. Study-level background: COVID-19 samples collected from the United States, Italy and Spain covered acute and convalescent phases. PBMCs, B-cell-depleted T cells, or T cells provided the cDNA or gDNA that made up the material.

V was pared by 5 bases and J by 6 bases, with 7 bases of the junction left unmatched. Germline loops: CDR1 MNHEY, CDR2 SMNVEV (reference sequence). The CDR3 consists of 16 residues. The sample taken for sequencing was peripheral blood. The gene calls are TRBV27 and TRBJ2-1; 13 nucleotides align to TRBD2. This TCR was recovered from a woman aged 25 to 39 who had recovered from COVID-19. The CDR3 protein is CASSVSTSGGPNEQFF. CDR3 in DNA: TGTGCCAGCAGTGTTTCGACTAGCGGGGGGCCCAATGAGCAGTTCTTC.